What follows are 26 T cell receptor beta chains derived from one specimen sequenced in a study of shared clonotypes between healthy human individuals (dated by TCRdb to 2018 to 2021). Library construction relied on the immunoSEQ multiplex PCR assay. Entries here come from immuneACCESS through TCRdb and include only in-frame sequences with V and J called. Some clones fail to appear in such tables; in the studies checked, an unresolved V gene covers under half of the shortfall, and the cause of the remainder is unknown. This sample gives about 1,800,000 clones in total; approximately 95% of them show up just once. Of the sample, 1.2% is held by the ten largest clones. CD8 naive samples consisted of CD45RO-negative cells that were positively selected for CCR7, yielding a CD45RA+CCR7+ population without TemRA cells. The sample comprised naive CD8+ T cells sorted from blood. The cell subset or site tag for this specimen amounts to: CD45RA+CCR7+. The receptors come from a young man in good health.

The V call is TRBV9, the J call TRBJ2-7; 7 bases match TRBD2. CDR1 and CDR2 from the germline V gene are SGDLS and YYNGEE. The CDR3 contains 13 residues. V was pared by 6 bases and J by 4 bases, with 7 bases of the junction left unmatched. The CDR3 sequence: CASNAGEAYEQYF. The CDR3 nucleotides read TGTGCCAGCAATGCGGGAGAAGCGTACGAGCAGTACTTC.

This clone was picked up one time. The chain links TRBV7-9 to TRBJ2-7, with 10 bases lining up with TRBD1. V trimming: 1 base; J trimming: 7 bases; junction bases outside the gene matches: 7. Germline lookup yields CDR1 SEHNR and CDR2 FQNEAQ (reference sequence). This CDR3 region has 15 residues. CDR3 in amino acids: CASSLEGQGPWEQYF. The CDR3 nucleotides read TGTGCCAGCAGCTTAGAGGGACAGGGGCCTTGGGAGCAGTACTTC.

The rearrangement links TRBV4-3 to TRBJ2-7, with D possibly matching TRBD2 (5 bases). Between the trimmed V and J ends, which lost 0 bases and 1 base, there was a span of 13 bases. Germline V gene sequence: CDR1 LGHNA, CDR2 YSLEER. The CDR3 sequence is 16 residues long. The CDR3 here is CASSQETDWTSYEQYF. CDR3 DNA sequence: TGCGCCAGCAGCCAAGAAACGGACTGGACGTCCTACGAGCAGTACTTC.

V and J are TRBV6-6 and TRBJ1-2; D is perhaps TRBD1 (6 bases). Germline assignment: CDR1 MNHNY and CDR2 SVGAGI (reference sequence). Trimming left V 8 bases short and J 7 bases short, with 20 bases between. The length of the CDR3 is 14 residues. The CDR3 bases are TGTGCCAGCGGCTTGGACAGTTCGTCTATTGGCTACACCTTC. Amino acid sequence: CASGLDSSSIGYTF.

The V gene is TRBV12-5, the J gene TRBJ1-5; 7 bases align to TRBD1. Trimming took 5 bases from V and 5 from J; bases not matched to a gene: 6. The CDR3 is made up of 14 amino acids. The V gene's germline CDR1 is LGHNT and CDR2 FRNRAP. CDR3 nucleotide sequence: TGTGCTAGTGGTCCAGGGGACAGTGATCAGCCCCAGCATTTT. Encoded protein: CASGPGDSDQPQHF.

This chain joins TRBV6-1 and TRBJ2-2, with TRBD1 matching 7 bases. The V and J ends lost 2 bases and 6 bases, in that order; junction bases with no gene match: 9. The CDR3 spans 16 residues. Germline CDR1 and CDR2: MNHNS and SASEGT. The CDR3 bases are TGTGCCAGCAGTGAATACAGGGGCGCTAGGTCCGGGGAGCTGTTTTTT. It translates to CASSEYRGARSGELFF.

This sequence joins TRBV28 and TRBJ1-4; 8 bases line up with TRBD1. Germline V gene sequence: CDR1 MDHEN, CDR2 SYDVKM. The ends lost 5 bases at V and 6 bases at J; junction bases unmatched: 14. The CDR3 runs to 17 residues. The CDR3 is CASSLNPGGEGDEKLFF. The CDR3 DNA sequence: TGTGCCAGCAGTCTGAACCCAGGGGGCGAAGGGGATGAAAAACTGTTTTTT.

Here the CDR3 reads CASSRLGEGVTYNEQFF. The CDR3 nucleotides read TGCGCCAGCAGCCGGTTGGGTGAGGGGGTGACCTACAATGAGCAGTTCTTC. V usage is TRBV4-1 and J usage is TRBJ2-1; maybe TRBD1 (6 bases). The V gene lost 4 bases and the J gene lost 2 bases, with 18 bases spanning the gap. The CDR3 length is 17 residues. The germline gives CDR1 MGHRA, CDR2 YSYEKL.

The chain is built from TRBV6-1 and TRBJ1-5; D perhaps matches TRBD1 (6 bases). Germline assignment: CDR1 MNHNS and CDR2 SASEGT. V lost 8 bases to trimming and J lost 3 bases, with 14 bases between them. There are 14 residues in the CDR3. The CDR3: CASLKAGANQPQHF. CDR3 coding DNA: TGTGCCAGCCTAAAAGCGGGGGCCAATCAGCCCCAGCATTTT.

The J gene is TRBJ2-7, the V gene TRBV7-6; 7 bases fit TRBD2. Losses at the gene ends were 5 bases for V and 4 bases for J; bases not matched to a gene: 14. Germline CDR1 SGHVS, CDR2 FNYEAQ. The CDR3 sequence is 16 residues long. CDR3: CASSPAGHQSPYEQYF. CDR3 nucleotide sequence: TGTGCCAGCAGCCCAGCGGGGCATCAAAGTCCTTACGAGCAGTACTTC.

The chain uses TRBV29-1 and TRBJ2-1; possible D gene TRBD2, 5 bases. CDR1 and CDR2 (germline): SQVTM, ANQGSEA. Trimming removed 3 bases from V and 4 bases from J, with 10 bases in between. CDR3 length: 13 residues. The CDR3 DNA is TGCAGCGTTGAGACTCGGGAATACAATGAGCAGTTCTTC. It specifies CSVETREYNEQFF.

The chain uses TRBV5-4 and TRBJ2-5; D not certain. Germline CDR1 reads SGHNT; CDR2 reads YYREEE (reference sequence). There are 13 residues in the CDR3. The germline V and J ends were trimmed by 2 bases and 4 bases, with 9 bases remaining between them. CDR3 protein: CASSFWLGETQYF. DNA for the CDR3: TGTGCCAGCAGCTTTTGGTTGGGAGAGACCCAGTACTTC.

This rearrangement joins TRBV14 to TRBJ2-7; 8 bases match TRBD1. The CDR3 covers 15 residues. With 3 bases clipped from V and 4 bases from J, the junction kept 8 bases outside the gene matches. Germline-derived CDR1 and CDR2 are SGHDN and FVKESK. The CDR3 sequence is CASSQYQGAPYEQYF. The CDR3 region has the DNA TGTGCCAGCAGCCAGTACCAGGGGGCGCCGTACGAGCAGTACTTC.

V usage is TRBV6-1 and J usage is TRBJ1-5, with D possibly matching TRBD1 (5 bases). The CDR3 is made up of 16 amino acids. Germline CDR1 MNHNS, CDR2 SASEGT. V was cut by 1 base and J by 1 base, with 11 bases left in between. The CDR3 nucleotides are TGTGCCAGCAGTGAAGGGAGGGGAGAAAGCAATCAGCCCCAGCATTTT. Translating gives CASSEGRGESNQPQHF.

On this clone itself: Other DNA sequences of this sample code for an identical CDR3. The chain carries TRBV7-2 and TRBJ2-7; D remains unclear. Germline V gives CDR1 SGHTA, CDR2 FQGNSA. The CDR3 is made up of 14 amino acids. Between the trimmed V and J ends, which lost 1 base and 1 base, there was a span of 8 bases. The CDR3 reads CASSLVSSSYEQYF. The CDR3 DNA follows: TGTGCCAGCAGCTTAGTTAGCAGTTCCTACGAGCAGTACTTC.

This clone showed up just once. The rearrangement joins TRBV10-2 to TRBJ2-7, with D uncertain. Trimming took 2 bases from V and 0 from J, leaving 17 bases between them. The CDR3 runs to 17 residues. Germline CDR1 reads WSHSY; CDR2 reads SAAADI. In DNA, the CDR3 is TGCGCCAGCAGTGAGCGATTTCGGATACCCCCCTCCTACGAGCAGTACTTC. The encoded protein is CASSERFRIPPSYEQYF.

V usage is TRBV19 and J usage is TRBJ2-1; D is uncertain. V was shortened by 3 bases and J by 4 bases, with 10 bases between the two germline ends. The germline V gene encodes CDR1 LNHDA and CDR2 SQIVND (reference sequence). This CDR3 has 14 residues. CDR3 DNA sequence: TGTGCCAGTAGTATCGATACAGAATACAATGAGCAGTTCTTC. As protein: CASSIDTEYNEQFF.

This clone was picked up one time. CDR3 sequence: CATLNPSSVYSYEQYF. The CDR3 DNA reads TGTGCCACCTTAAACCCTAGCTCAGTATATTCCTACGAGCAGTACTTC. This chain joins TRBV28 and TRBJ2-7; possibly TRBD2 for D (5 bases). V shed 10 bases and J shed 1 base, with 23 bases lying between them. This CDR3 is built from 16 residues. Germline CDR1 MDHEN, CDR2 SYDVKM.

This sequence joins TRBV7-9 and TRBJ2-1; no definite D call. Germline CDR1 is SEHNR and CDR2 is FQNEAQ (reference sequence). Trimming took 1 base from V and 9 from J, leaving 10 bases between them. This CDR3 has 13 amino acids. This chain's CDR3 is CASSLVVAPEQFF. The DNA for the CDR3 is TGTGCCAGCAGCTTAGTTGTGGCGCCTGAGCAGTTCTTC.

The J gene is TRBJ1-6, the V gene TRBV27, with 9 bases aligning to TRBD1. Germline assignment: CDR1 MNHEY and CDR2 SMNVEV (reference sequence). Trimming took 5 bases from V and 10 from J; bases not matched to a gene: 15. This CDR3 comprises 17 residues. The CDR3: CASSPGPGTGGQSPLHF. Here the CDR3 DNA reads TGTGCCAGCAGTCCGGGACCAGGAACAGGGGGCCAATCACCCCTCCACTTT.

The V call is TRBV9, the J call TRBJ1-2; D is unresolved. With 2 bases removed from V and 3 bases from J, the gap between germline ends came to 8 bases. Germline assignment: CDR1 SGDLS and CDR2 YYNGEE. The CDR3 length is 13 residues. The CDR3 coding sequence is TGTGCCAGCAGCGTTCACACGGACTATGGCTACACCTTC. Its protein product is CASSVHTDYGYTF.

CDR3 sequence (DNA): TGTGCCAGCAGCCATGGGGGGGACTATAATTCACCCCTCCACTTT. Amino acids: CASSHGGDYNSPLHF. The chain combines TRBV13 with TRBJ1-6; D possibly corresponds to TRBD1 (5 bases). From germline, CDR1 is PRHDT and CDR2 FYEKMQ (reference sequence). This CDR3 region has 15 residues. Trimming shortened V by 5 bases and J by 3 bases, and 11 bases separated the two germline ends.

J is TRBJ2-2 and V is TRBV27, with D tentatively TRBD2 (5 bases). Trimming shortened V by 3 bases and J by 7 bases, and 9 bases separated the two germline ends. CDR3 length: 13 residues. Germline V gene data show CDR1 as MNHEY and CDR2 as SMNVEV (reference sequence). The CDR3 DNA sequence: TGTGCCAGCAGTTTTAAGGGAGTCGGGGAGCTGTTTTTT. It yields the protein CASSFKGVGELFF.

The rearrangement links TRBV19 to TRBJ1-1; a possible D gene is TRBD1 (6 bases). Between the trimmed V and J ends, which lost 6 bases and 10 bases, there was a span of 18 bases. The germline V gene encodes CDR1 LNHDA and CDR2 SQIVND (reference sequence). This CDR3 region has 13 residues. CDR3: CASRGGAGARAFF. CDR3 nucleotides: TGTGCCAGTAGAGGGGGGGCGGGAGCGCGAGCTTTCTTT.

The gene calls are TRBV6-5 and TRBJ2-5; 7 bases agree with TRBD1. CDR1 is MNHEY, CDR2 SVGAGI, per germline. CDR3 size: 14 residues. V shed 6 bases, J shed 0 bases, and the junction held 4 bases outside the gene matches. CDR3 protein: CASRRDRYQETQYF. The CDR3 DNA follows: TGTGCCAGCAGACGGGACAGATACCAAGAGACCCAGTACTTC.

Concerning this clone: Possible read error: a much larger clone is one base away. In the same sample, other DNA sequences code for this CDR3. This chain uses TRBV9 with TRBJ2-2, with D possibly being TRBD1 or TRBD2 (6 bases each). The germline V gene has CDR1 SGDLS and CDR2 YYNGEE. V lost 4 bases and J lost 4, with 11 bases in between. The CDR3 runs 14 residues. The DNA of the CDR3 is TGTGCCAGCAGCCTAGGAGGGGGCACCGGGGAGCTGTTTTTT. It is translated as CASSLGGGTGELFF.